This T cell receptor beta chain was identified during a study of blood T cell repertoires in COVID-19. Profiling relied on immunoSEQ multiplex PCR, and the TCRdb table lists in-frame clones only, not all of them. This sample has 130,000 to 150,000 clones, with approximately 91% found just once. The ends were cut back, 5 bases at V and 3 bases at J, with 16 bases in the middle. Germline lookup yields CDR1 SGHTA and CDR2 FQGNSA. The CDR3 runs to 15 residues. The chain has TRBV7-2 and TRBJ2-5; TRBD1 might be the D (6 bases). This TCR derives from a human donor in a cohort sampled during active COVID-19. The sequencing sample was made of peripheral blood. CDR3 nucleotides: TGTGCCAGCAGCCCCCGCGACAGGTCGAAAGAGACCCAGTACTTC. It codes for CASSPRDRSKETQYF.